This T cell receptor beta chain derives from a study of follicular helper T cells after annual influenza vaccination. General study points: Only roughly 10-23% of analyzed cells yielded productive TCRB sequences.

V lost 4 bases, J lost 8 bases, and 4 bases stayed unmatched. The CDR3 loop spans 13 amino acids. Germline V gene lookup returns CDR1 MNHNS and CDR2 SASEGT. As for time point: 2015-2016 season, pre-vaccination. In regard to this clone: Antigen specificity is unknown.

The protocol was immunoSEQ multiplex PCR, while the TCRdb copy is restricted to in-frame clones and leaves out a portion. The sample has some 5,900 clones, roughly 82% seen once; the top ten hold about 0.7%. This specimen was CXCR5- memory CD4+ T cells sorted from blood, taken on the day of influenza vaccination. This sequence originates from an adult who received the influenza vaccine. The chain is built from TRBV6-1 and TRBJ2-1, with TRBD2 identical over 8 bases. The CDR3 reads CASSVGLADEQFF. The CDR3 coding sequence is TGTGCCAGCAGTGTAGGACTAGCAGATGAGCAGTTCTTC.